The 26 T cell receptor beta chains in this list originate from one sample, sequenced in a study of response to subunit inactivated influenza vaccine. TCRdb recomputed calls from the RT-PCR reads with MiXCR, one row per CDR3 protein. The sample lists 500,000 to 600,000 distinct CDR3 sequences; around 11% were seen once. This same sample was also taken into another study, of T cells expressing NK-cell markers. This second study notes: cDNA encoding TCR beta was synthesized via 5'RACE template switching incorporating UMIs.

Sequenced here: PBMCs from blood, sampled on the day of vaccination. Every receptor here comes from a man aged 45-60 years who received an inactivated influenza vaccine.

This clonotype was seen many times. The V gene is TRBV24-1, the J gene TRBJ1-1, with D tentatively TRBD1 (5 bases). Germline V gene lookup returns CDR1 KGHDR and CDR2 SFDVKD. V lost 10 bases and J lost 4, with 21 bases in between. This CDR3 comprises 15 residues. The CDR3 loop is CATRRGGGVTTEAFF. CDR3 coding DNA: TGTGCCACTCGAAGGGGCGGGGGAGTAACCACTGAAGCTTTCTTT.

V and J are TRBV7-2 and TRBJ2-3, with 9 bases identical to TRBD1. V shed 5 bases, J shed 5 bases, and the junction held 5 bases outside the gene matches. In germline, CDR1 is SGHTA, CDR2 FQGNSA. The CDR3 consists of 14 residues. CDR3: CASSTPGQGDTQYF. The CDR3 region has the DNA TGTGCCAGCAGCACGCCGGGACAGGGAGATACGCAGTATTTT.

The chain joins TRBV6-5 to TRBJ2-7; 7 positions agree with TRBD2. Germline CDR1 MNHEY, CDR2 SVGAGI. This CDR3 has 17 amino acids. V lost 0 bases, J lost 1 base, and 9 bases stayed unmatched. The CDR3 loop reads CASSYSHPGGGSYEQYF. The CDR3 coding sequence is TGTGCCAGCAGTTACTCGCATCCAGGCGGGGGATCCTACGAGCAGTACTTC.

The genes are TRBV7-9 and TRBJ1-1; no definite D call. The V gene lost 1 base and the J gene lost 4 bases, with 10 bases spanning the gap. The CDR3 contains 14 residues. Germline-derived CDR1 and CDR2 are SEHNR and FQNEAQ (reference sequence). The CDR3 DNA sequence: TGTGCCAGCAGCTTAGGGGCGACCAGCACTGAAGCTTTCTTT. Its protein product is CASSLGATSTEAFF.

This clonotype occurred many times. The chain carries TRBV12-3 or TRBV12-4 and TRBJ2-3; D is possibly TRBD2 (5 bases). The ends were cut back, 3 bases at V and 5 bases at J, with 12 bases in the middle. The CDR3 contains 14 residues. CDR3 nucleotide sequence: TGTGCCAGCAGTTTGTTGGGAGCTGGAGATACGCAGTATTTT. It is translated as CASSLLGAGDTQYF.

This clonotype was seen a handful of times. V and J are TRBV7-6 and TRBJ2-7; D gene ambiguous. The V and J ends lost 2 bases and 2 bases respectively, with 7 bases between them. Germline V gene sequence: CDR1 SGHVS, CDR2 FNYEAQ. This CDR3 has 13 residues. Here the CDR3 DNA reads TGTGCCAGCAGCTTAAGTATTACCTACGAGCAGTACTTC. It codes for CASSLSITYEQYF.

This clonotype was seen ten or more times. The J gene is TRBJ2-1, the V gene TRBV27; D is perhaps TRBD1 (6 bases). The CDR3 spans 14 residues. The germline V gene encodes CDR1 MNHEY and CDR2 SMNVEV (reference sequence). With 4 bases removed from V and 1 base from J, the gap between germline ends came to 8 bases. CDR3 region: CASSWTASYNEQFF. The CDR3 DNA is TGTGCCAGCAGTTGGACAGCGTCCTACAATGAGCAGTTCTTC.

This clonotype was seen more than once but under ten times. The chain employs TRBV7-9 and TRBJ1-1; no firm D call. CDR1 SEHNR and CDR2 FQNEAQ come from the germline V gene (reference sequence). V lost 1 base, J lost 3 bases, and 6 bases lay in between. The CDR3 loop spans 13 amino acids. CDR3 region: CASSLVSDTEAFF. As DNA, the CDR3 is TGTGCCAGCAGCTTAGTTAGCGACACTGAAGCTTTCTTT.

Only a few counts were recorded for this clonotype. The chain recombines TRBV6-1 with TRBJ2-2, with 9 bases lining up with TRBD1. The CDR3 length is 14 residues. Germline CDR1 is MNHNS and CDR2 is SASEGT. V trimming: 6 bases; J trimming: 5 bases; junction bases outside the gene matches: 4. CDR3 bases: TGTGCCAGCAGACGGGACAGGGAAACCGGGGAGCTGTTTTTT. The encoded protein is CASRRDRETGELFF.

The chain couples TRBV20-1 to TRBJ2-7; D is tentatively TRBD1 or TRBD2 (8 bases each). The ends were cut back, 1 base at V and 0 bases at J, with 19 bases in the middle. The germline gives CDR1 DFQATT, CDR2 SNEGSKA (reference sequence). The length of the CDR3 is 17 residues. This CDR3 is CSARAGWTGTSSYEQYF. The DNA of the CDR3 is TGCAGTGCTAGAGCGGGGTGGACAGGGACTAGCTCCTACGAGCAGTACTTC.

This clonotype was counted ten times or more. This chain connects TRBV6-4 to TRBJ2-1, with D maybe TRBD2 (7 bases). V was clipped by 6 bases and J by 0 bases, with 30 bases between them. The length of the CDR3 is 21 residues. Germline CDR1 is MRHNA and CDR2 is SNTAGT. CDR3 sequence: CASSPGGFGGGHTSSYNEQFF. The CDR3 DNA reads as TGTGCCAGCAGCCCCGGTGGTTTTGGCGGGGGCCATACCAGCTCCTACAATGAGCAGTTCTTC.

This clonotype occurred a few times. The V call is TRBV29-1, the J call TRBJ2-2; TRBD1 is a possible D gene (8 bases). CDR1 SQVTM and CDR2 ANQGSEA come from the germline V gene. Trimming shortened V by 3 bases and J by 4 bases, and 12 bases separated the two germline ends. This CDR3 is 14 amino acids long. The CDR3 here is CSVETGEGTGELFF. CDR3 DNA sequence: TGCAGCGTTGAGACAGGGGAGGGCACCGGGGAGCTGTTTTTT.

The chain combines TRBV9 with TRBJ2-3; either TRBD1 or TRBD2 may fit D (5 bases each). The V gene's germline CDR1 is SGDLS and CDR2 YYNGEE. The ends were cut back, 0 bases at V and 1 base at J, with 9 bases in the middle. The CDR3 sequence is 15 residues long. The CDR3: CASSVGTGRTDTQYF. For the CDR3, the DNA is TGTGCCAGCAGCGTAGGGACGGGGCGCACAGATACGCAGTATTTT.

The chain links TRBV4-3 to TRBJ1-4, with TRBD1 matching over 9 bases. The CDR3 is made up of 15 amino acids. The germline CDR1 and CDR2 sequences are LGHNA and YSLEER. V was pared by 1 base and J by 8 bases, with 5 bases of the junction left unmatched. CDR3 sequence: CASSQGTGGLEKLFF. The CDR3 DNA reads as TGCGCCAGCAGCCAAGGAACAGGGGGCTTGGAAAAACTGTTTTTT.

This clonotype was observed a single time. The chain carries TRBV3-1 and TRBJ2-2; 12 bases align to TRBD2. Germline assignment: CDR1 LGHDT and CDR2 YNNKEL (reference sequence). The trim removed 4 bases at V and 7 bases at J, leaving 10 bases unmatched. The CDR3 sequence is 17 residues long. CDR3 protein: CASSLTRTSGKNGELFF. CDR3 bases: TGTGCCAGCAGCCTAACCCGGACTAGCGGGAAGAACGGGGAGCTGTTTTTT.

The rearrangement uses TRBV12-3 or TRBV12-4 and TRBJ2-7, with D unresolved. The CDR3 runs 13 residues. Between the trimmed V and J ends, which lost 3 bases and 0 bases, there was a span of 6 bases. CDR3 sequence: CASSFGYSYEQYF. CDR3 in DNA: TGTGCCAGCAGTTTCGGATACTCCTACGAGCAGTACTTC.

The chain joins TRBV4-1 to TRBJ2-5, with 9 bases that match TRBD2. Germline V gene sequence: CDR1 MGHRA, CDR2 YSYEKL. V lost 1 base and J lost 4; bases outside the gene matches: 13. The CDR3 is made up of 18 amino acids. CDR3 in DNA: TGCGCCAGCAGCCAAGTGGGGCTTAGCGGGAGAGTCCCAGAGACCCAGTACTTC. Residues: CASSQVGLSGRVPETQYF.

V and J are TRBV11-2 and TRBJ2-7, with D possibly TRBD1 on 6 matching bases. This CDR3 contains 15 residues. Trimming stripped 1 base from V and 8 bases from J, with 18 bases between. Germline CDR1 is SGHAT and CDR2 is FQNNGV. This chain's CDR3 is CASSLVVGTFEKQYF. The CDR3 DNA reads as TGTGCCAGCAGCTTAGTGGTAGGGACATTTGAAAAGCAGTACTTC.

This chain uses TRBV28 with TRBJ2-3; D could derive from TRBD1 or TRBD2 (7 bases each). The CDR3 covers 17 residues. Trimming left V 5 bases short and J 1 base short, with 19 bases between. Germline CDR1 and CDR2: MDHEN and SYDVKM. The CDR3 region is CASSPRGDSRGTDTQYF. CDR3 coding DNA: TGTGCCAGCAGTCCCCGGGGGGACAGTCGGGGCACAGATACGCAGTATTTT.

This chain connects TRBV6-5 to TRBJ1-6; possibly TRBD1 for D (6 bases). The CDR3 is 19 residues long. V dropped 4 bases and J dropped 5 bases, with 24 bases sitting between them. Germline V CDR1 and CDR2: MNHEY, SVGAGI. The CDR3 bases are TGTGCCAGCAGTTCGCACGAGCTCCGGGGGCAGGGAGATAATTCACCCCTCCACTTT. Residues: CASSSHELRGQGDNSPLHF.

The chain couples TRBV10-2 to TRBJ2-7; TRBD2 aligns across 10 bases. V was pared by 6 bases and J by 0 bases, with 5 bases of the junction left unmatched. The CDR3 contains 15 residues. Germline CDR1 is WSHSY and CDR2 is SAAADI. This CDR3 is CASRGLAASSYEQYF. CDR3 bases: TGCGCCAGCAGAGGACTAGCGGCTAGCTCCTACGAGCAGTACTTC.

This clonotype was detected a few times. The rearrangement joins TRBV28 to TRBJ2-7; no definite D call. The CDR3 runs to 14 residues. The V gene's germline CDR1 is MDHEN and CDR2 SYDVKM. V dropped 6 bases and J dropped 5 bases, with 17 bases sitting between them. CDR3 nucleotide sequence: TGTGCCAGCAGCTCCGAAGTATTTTGGGACGAGCAGTACTTC. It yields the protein CASSSEVFWDEQYF.

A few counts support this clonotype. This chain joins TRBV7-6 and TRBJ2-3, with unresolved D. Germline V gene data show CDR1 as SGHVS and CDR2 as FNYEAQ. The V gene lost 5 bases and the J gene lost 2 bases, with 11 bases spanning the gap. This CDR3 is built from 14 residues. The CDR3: CASSPSVPTDTQYF. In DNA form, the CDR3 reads TGTGCCAGCAGCCCGAGTGTCCCCACAGATACGCAGTATTTT. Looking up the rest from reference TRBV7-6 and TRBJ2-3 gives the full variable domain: GAGVSQSPRYKVTKRGQDVALRCDPISGHVSLYWYRQALGQGPEFLTYFNYEAQQDKSGLPNDRFSAERPEGSISTLTIQRTEQRDSAMYRCASSPSVPTDTQYFGPGTRLTVL.

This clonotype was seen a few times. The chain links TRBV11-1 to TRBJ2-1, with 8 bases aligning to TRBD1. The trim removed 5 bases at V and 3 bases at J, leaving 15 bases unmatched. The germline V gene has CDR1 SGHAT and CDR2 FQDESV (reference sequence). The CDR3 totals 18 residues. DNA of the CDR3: TGTGCCAGCAGCATAAAAACCAGGGGGCGAGGTATCTACAATGAGCAGTTCTTC. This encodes CASSIKTRGRGIYNEQFF.

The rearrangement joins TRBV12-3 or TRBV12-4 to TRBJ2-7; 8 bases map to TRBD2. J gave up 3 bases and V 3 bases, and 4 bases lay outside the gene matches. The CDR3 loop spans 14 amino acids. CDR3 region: CASSFAGTSYEQYF. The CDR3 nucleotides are TGTGCCAGCAGTTTTGCCGGGACTAGCTACGAGCAGTACTTC.

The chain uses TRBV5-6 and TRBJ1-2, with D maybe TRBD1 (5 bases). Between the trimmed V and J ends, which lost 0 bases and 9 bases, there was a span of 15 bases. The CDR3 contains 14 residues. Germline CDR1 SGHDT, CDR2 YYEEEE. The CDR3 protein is CASSLVSRGVRYTF. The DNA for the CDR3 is TGTGCCAGCAGCTTGGTTTCAAGGGGCGTTCGCTACACCTTC.